This T cell receptor beta chain emerged from a study of cytomegalovirus exposure and HLA in healthy donors. The PCR ran on 60 Vbeta and 13 Jbeta primers. Profiling relied on immunoSEQ multiplex PCR, and the TCRdb table lists in-frame clones only, not all of them. The data show 65,000 to 85,000 clones, 65% to 70% seen once. Regarding this clone: Its target is unknown.

Regarding the study as a whole: The study designated over 150 TCR beta chains cytomegalovirus-associated. Excluded: some indistinguishable V segments such as TRBV6-2 and TRBV6-3.

The CDR3 has 16 residues. The germline V gene encodes CDR1 MNHEY and CDR2 SMNVEV (reference sequence). The V end lost 1 base, the J end lost 1 base, and 12 bases lay between the germline ends. This receptor was identified in a woman aged 25-40 years in good health and CMV-seronegative. The chain carries TRBV27 and TRBJ2-3; the D gene is possibly TRBD2 (7 bases). The sample comprised PBMCs. In DNA form, the CDR3 reads TGTGCCAGCAGTTTATGGGGGGGCGGAGGCACAGATACGCAGTATTTT. Its protein is CASSLWGGGGTDTQYF.